The text below deals with one T cell receptor (beta chain). This clone was counted once. Its antigen has not been determined. No much larger clonotype is one base removed from it; base qualities were not supplied. The data originate from a study of T cell responses to AZD1222 COVID-19 vaccine (dated by TCRdb to about 2021). Background for the entire study: TCR sequencing was performed for 230 to 250 trial participants, of whom roughly 200 were given two doses of AZD1222 and around 25 were given two doses of MenACWY control vaccine. Trial participants were enrolled by age into 18-55, 56-69 and 70-plus year subgroups, with about 150, 28 and 57 TCR-sequenced participants respectively.

The CDR3 regions of human TCRbeta chains were analyzed by immunosequencing. The paper's processing steps were these. Repertoire TCRs were matched against a reference library of SARS-CoV-2-specific TCRs generated with the MIRA antigen-specificity platform. Breadth was defined as the fraction of unique TCRs that were SARS-CoV-2-associated. Depth was defined as the fraction of total T cells that were SARS-CoV-2-associated. Using the MIRA data, each spike-specific TCR was assigned both to the spike region to which the TCR was reactive and to a CD4 or CD8 class. Log10-transformed breadth and depth values were compared by one-way ANOVA with Sidak's multiple comparisons tests. The table was pulled from immuneACCESS by TCRdb, which kept in-frame rearrangements only. Such tables lose some clones; where checked, under half of the loss comes from unresolved V genes, and the rest has no known cause. The V and J calls and the clone size are those of that table, but D and trimming were determined from the DNA. Here the sample has around 89,000 clones; about 89% occur a single time. More than 5% of the sample is held by the ten biggest clonotypes.

Trimming at the junction amounts to 5 bases on V and 6 bases on J, and the germline ends lie 11 bases apart. Reading from cysteine to phenylalanine, the CDR3 counts 13 amino acids. Kept here is only the CDR3 DNA, which spans 39 bases and is read in frame from base 1. The CDR1 and CDR2 encoded by the germline V gene are SGHAT and FQNNGV. Results and caveats for the whole study, not just this receptor: In the small 56-69-year group, the increase in depth fell short of significance, most likely because of low power. Because no day 14 peak-response samples were available, repertoires were characterized only after the peak T cell response. After two AZD1222 doses, both the breadth and the depth of spike-specific TCRs were significantly higher than at day 0 and than in MenACWY recipients. Epitopes outside the regions mutated in the B.1.351 and B.1.1.7 variants were reportedly recognized by nearly half of the unique spike-specific TCRs. The vaccine-associated CD4 TCRs covered the entire spike protein, and the dominant responses fell in regions 160-218 and 743-854. Conclusions about previously exposed vaccinees are limited, since just 5 or 6 AZD1222 recipients were seropositive for SARS-CoV-2 at baseline. Participants were mostly white British and included more females than males, and it was suggested by the authors that clonal diversity may have been underestimated.

This specimen's time point label, per the study, means: about 28 days (+/-7) after the second vaccine dose. AZD1222 recipients given second doses at about 4 weeks or at about 12 weeks were pooled, since spike-specific TCR depth and breadth were not found to differ between the two schedules. Vaccinee samples came from UK trials COV001 and COV002, including a single-blind randomized controlled phase 2/3 trial of AZD1222 (ChAdOx1 nCoV-19) in healthy adults. Trial participant PBMC samples were collected at day 0 and day 28 after the second dose for TCRbeta chain sequencing. This clonotype was sampled from an adult who received the AZD1222 COVID-19 vaccine. The rearrangement joined TRBV11-2 to TRBJ2-1; 6 matching bases give a weak D call of TRBD2. The source was peripheral blood, collected 28 days after the second AZD1222 dose. The base sequence is TGTGCCAGCAGCCTCGGGACTTTCAATGAGCAGTTCTTC. This encodes CASSLGTFNEQFF.